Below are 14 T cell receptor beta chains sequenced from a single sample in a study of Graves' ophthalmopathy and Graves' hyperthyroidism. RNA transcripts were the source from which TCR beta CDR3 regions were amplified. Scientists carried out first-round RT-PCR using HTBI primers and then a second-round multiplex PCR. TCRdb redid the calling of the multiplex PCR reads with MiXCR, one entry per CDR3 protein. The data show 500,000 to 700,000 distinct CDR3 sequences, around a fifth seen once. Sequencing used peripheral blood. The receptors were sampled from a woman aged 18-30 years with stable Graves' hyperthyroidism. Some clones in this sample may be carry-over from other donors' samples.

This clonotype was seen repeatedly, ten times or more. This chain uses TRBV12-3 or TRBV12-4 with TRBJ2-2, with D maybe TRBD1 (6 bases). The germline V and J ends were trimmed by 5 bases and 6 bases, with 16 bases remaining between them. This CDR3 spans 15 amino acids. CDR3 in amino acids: CASSLPGQHPGELFF. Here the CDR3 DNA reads TGTGCCAGCAGTCTTCCCGGACAGCACCCCGGGGAGCTGTTTTTT.

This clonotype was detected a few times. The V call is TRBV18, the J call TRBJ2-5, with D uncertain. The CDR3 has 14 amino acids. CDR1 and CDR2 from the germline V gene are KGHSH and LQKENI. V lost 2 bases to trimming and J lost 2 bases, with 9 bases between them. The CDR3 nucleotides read TGTGCCAGCTCACCAAGGAACGGGCAAGAGACCCAGTACTTC. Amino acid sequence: CASSPRNGQETQYF.

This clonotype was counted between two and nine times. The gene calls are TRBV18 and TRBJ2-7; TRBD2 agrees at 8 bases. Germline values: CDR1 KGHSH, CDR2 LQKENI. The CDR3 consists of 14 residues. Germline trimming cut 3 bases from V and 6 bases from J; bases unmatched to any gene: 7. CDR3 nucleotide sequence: TGTGCCAGCTCACCTACGGGGGGGCAAGTCGAGCAGTACTTC. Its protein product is CASSPTGGQVEQYF.

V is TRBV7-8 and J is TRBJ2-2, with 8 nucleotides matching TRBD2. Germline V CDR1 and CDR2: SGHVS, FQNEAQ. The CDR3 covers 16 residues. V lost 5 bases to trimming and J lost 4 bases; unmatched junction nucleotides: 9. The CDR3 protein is CASSPRGGEGTGELFF. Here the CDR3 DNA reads TGTGCCAGCAGCCCACGGGGGGGAGAGGGCACCGGGGAGCTGTTTTTT.

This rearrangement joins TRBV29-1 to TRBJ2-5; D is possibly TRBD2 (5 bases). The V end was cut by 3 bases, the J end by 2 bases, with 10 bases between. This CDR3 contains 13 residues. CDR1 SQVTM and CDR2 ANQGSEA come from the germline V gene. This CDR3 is CSVEPAGQETQYF. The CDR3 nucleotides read TGCAGCGTTGAGCCGGCGGGTCAAGAGACCCAGTACTTC.

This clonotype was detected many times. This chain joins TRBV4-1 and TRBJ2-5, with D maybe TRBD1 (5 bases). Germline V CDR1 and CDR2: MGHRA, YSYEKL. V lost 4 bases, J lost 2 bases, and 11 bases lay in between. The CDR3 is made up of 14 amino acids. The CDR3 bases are TGCGCCAGCAGCCCGTCGAACAGGCAAGAGACCCAGTACTTC. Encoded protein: CASSPSNRQETQYF.

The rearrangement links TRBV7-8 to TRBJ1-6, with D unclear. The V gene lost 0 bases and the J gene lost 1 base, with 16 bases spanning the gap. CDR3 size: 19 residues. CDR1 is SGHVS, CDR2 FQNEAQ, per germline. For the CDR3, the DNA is TGTGCCAGCAGCTTAGCATATCGCAGCTCCCTTTCCTATAATTCACCCCTCCACTTT. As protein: CASSLAYRSSLSYNSPLHF.

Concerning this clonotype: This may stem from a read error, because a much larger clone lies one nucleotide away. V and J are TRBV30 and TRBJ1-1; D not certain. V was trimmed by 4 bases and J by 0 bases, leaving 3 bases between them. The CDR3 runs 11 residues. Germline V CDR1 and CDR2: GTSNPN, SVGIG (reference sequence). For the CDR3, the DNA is TGTGCCTGGATTTTGAACACTGAAGCTTTCTTT. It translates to CAWILNTEAFF.

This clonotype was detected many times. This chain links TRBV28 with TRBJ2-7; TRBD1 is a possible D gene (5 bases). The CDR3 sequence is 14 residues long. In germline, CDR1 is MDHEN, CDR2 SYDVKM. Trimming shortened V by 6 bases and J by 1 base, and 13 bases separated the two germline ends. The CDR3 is CASRTADTSYEQYF. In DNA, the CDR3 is TGTGCCAGCAGGACCGCGGACACGTCCTACGAGCAGTACTTC.

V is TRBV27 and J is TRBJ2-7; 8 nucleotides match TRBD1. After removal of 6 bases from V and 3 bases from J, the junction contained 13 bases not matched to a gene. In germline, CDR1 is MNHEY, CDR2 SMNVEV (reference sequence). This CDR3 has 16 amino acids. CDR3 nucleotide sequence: TGTGCCAGCAGCCGAGGCTCCGGGACAGGAAACTACGAGCAGTACTTC. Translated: CASSRGSGTGNYEQYF.

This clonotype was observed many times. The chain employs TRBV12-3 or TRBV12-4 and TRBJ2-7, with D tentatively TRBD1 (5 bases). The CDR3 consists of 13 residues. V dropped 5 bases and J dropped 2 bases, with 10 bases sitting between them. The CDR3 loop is CASSPRTTYEQYF. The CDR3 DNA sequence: TGTGCCAGCAGTCCAAGGACAACCTACGAGCAGTACTTC.

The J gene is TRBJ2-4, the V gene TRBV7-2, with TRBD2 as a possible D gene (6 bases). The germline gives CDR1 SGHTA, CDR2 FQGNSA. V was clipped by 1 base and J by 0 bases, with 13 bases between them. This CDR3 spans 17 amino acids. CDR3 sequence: CASSLGNGGVAKNIQYF. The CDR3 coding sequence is TGTGCCAGCAGCTTAGGGAACGGCGGGGTAGCCAAAAACATTCAGTACTTC.

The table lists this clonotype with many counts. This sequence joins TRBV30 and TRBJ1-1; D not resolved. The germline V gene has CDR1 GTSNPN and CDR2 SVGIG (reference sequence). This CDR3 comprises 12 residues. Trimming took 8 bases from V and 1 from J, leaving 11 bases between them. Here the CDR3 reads CAGSRGNTEAFF. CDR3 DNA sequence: TGTGCCGGATCACGGGGGAACACTGAAGCTTTCTTT.

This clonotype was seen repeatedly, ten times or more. CDR3 coding DNA: TGCAGTGCTAAGGGATCTAGCGGGGATATTTGGGGAGAGACCCAGTACTTC. This translates into CSAKGSSGDIWGETQYF. This chain joins TRBV20-1 and TRBJ2-5; 9 nucleotides line up with TRBD2. The V gene's germline CDR1 is DFQATT and CDR2 SNEGSKA (reference sequence). With 4 bases clipped from V and 4 bases from J, the junction kept 16 bases outside the gene matches. The CDR3 contains 17 residues.